Below are 31 T cell receptor beta chains sequenced from a single sample in a study of T cell responses to AZD1222 COVID-19 vaccine. Measured with immunoSEQ multiplex PCR; TCRdb has only the in-frame clones, and not every one. The sample lists approximately 44,000 clones; over 70% were seen once. Here the sequenced sample was peripheral blood, taken on day 0 of AZD1222 vaccination. All receptors derive from an adult in good health.

V and J are TRBV7-8 and TRBJ2-7, with 9 bases aligning to TRBD2. Per germline, CDR1 SGHVS and CDR2 FQNEAQ. V dropped 3 bases and J dropped 2; count of bases not matched to a gene: 8. This CDR3 is 16 amino acids long. The CDR3 DNA reads TGTGCCAGCAGCTTTGTACCGACTAGCGGAACCTACGAGCAGTACTTC. It encodes CASSFVPTSGTYEQYF.

This rearrangement joins TRBV10-3 to TRBJ2-3; 10 bases are shared with TRBD1. Trimming at V came to 7 bases and at J to 1 base, leaving 5 bases not matched to a gene. CDR3 length: 15 residues. Germline CDR1 and CDR2: ENHRY and SYGVKD. The CDR3 region is CAITPDRGGTDTQYF. The CDR3 nucleotides are TGTGCCATCACCCCGGACAGGGGGGGCACAGATACGCAGTATTTT.

The rearrangement links TRBV16 to TRBJ2-7; 8 bases fit TRBD2. The CDR3 length is 15 residues. The V gene end was trimmed by 1 base and the J gene end by 4 bases; junction bases not matched to a gene: 6. Germline V gene sequence: CDR1 KGHSY, CDR2 FQNENV. The CDR3 DNA reads as TGTGCCAGCAGCCAATTCCGGGGGGGACTGTACGAGCAGTACTTC. Its translation is CASSQFRGGLYEQYF.

The sample holds a few counts of this clone. This chain joins TRBV7-3 and TRBJ1-1; a weak D match, TRBD1 (6 bases). Per germline, CDR1 SGHTA and CDR2 FQGTGA. The CDR3 is 13 residues long. Deletions cut 1 base from V and 3 bases from J, with 6 bases between. The CDR3 bases are TGTGCCAGCAGCTTAAACAGGGACACTGAAGCTTTCTTT. It codes for CASSLNRDTEAFF.

V gene TRBV19 combines with J gene TRBJ2-4; the D gene is possibly TRBD2 (6 bases). CDR3 length: 19 amino acids. The V gene lost 5 bases and the J gene lost 2 bases, with 25 bases spanning the gap. Germline V CDR1 and CDR2: LNHDA, SQIVND (reference sequence). CDR3 region: CASSPRVNSGDVTKNIQYF. In nucleotides, the CDR3 is TGTGCCAGTAGTCCGCGGGTGAATTCGGGGGACGTGACCAAAAACATTCAGTACTTC.

The chain links TRBV19 to TRBJ1-5, with a possible D match to TRBD1 (6 bases). Germline V gene sequence: CDR1 LNHDA, CDR2 SQIVND (reference sequence). V lost 5 bases, J lost 6 bases, and 23 bases lay in between. This CDR3 spans 17 amino acids. CDR3 nucleotide sequence: TGTGCCAGTAGTCCCCGGCTTGGGGGGGCGGGGGTTCAGCCCCAGCATTTT. It translates to CASSPRLGGAGVQPQHF.

The V gene is TRBV5-5, the J gene TRBJ2-6, with D unclear. With 4 bases removed from V and 4 bases from J, the gap between germline ends came to 15 bases. From germline, CDR1 is SGHKS and CDR2 YYEKEE (reference sequence). The CDR3 is 16 amino acids. The CDR3 sequence: CASSLGLAPGANVLTF. In DNA form, the CDR3 reads TGTGCCAGCAGCCTTGGCTTAGCCCCAGGGGCCAACGTCCTGACTTTC.

CDR3 sequence: CASSPPTGYGYTF. The CDR3 bases are TGTGCCAGCAGCCCCCCAACAGGCTATGGCTACACCTTC. The rearrangement links TRBV11-3 to TRBJ1-2, with a possible D match to TRBD1 (5 bases). This CDR3 is 13 amino acids long. Germline V gene sequence: CDR1 SGHNT, CDR2 YENEEA. V lost 5 bases to trimming and J lost 4 bases, with 11 bases between them.

The chain joins TRBV18 to TRBJ1-2; D gene uncertain. The CDR3 is 13 amino acids. The germline gives CDR1 KGHSH, CDR2 LQKENI. The V end lost 3 bases, the J end lost 2 bases, and 7 bases lay between the germline ends. The CDR3 loop reads CASSPGGNYGYTF. The CDR3 DNA is TGTGCCAGCTCACCGGGTGGCAACTATGGCTACACCTTC. Based on the CDR3 plus reference TRBV18 and TRBJ1-2, the full variable domain is NAGVMQNPRHLVRRRGQEARLRCSPMKGHSHVYWYRQLPEEGLKFMVYLQKENIIDESGMPKERFSAEFPKEGPSILRIQQVVRGDSAAYFCASSPGGNYGYTFGSGTRLTVV.

The chain links TRBV4-2 to TRBJ2-5; 14 nucleotides match TRBD2. The CDR3 runs to 21 residues. Germline CDR1 reads LGHNA; CDR2 reads YNFKEQ. V gave up 0 bases and J gave up 1 base; unmatched junction bases: 13. The CDR3 DNA reads TGTGCCAGCAGCCAAGACTCCGTGACTGGACTAGCGGGGGGAATCCAAGAGACCCAGTACTTC. Translated, it gives CASSQDSVTGLAGGIQETQYF.

The chain has TRBV6-5 and TRBJ2-5; TRBD1 matches 10 bases. Germline lookup yields CDR1 MNHEY and CDR2 SVGAGI. There are 13 residues in the CDR3. Trimming took 6 bases from V and 13 from J; bases not matched to a gene: 11. The CDR3 here is CASRTGTGDYWYF. CDR3 bases: TGTGCCAGCAGGACCGGGACAGGGGATTATTGGTACTTC.

The chain couples TRBV7-2 to TRBJ2-3, with D maybe TRBD1 (7 bases). Trimming shortened V by 5 bases and J by 2 bases, and 17 bases separated the two germline ends. The CDR3 is made up of 16 amino acids. The germline gives CDR1 SGHTA, CDR2 FQGNSA. In DNA, the CDR3 is TGTGCCAGCAGCAGCCCAGGGGGACTCCCCACAGATACGCAGTATTTT. It codes for CASSSPGGLPTDTQYF.

The J gene is TRBJ2-1, the V gene TRBV6-4; 9 nucleotides agree with TRBD1. Germline CDR1 MRHNA, CDR2 SNTAGT. V trimming: 6 bases; J trimming: 4 bases; junction bases outside the gene matches: 7. The CDR3 loop spans 15 amino acids. Here the CDR3 reads CASSQDRGEYNEQFF. DNA for the CDR3: TGTGCCAGCAGCCAGGACAGGGGCGAATACAATGAGCAGTTCTTC.

V usage is TRBV6-1 and J usage is TRBJ1-6; TRBD1 is a possible D gene (6 bases). V lost 2 bases to trimming and J lost 10 bases, with 18 bases between them. The CDR3 has 16 residues. Germline V gives CDR1 MNHNS, CDR2 SASEGT. The CDR3 loop reads CASSERGRGVQSPLHF. The DNA of the CDR3 is TGTGCCAGCAGTGAAAGGGGCAGGGGAGTACAGTCACCCCTCCACTTT.

The CDR3 region is CASSPSTGTGELFF. CDR3 DNA sequence: TGTGCCAGCAGCCCTTCGACAGGGACCGGGGAGCTGTTTTTT. The gene calls are TRBV5-4 and TRBJ2-2; TRBD1 matches 7 bases. CDR3 size: 14 residues. Germline loops: CDR1 SGHNT, CDR2 YYREEE (reference sequence). V lost 4 bases, J lost 5 bases, and 5 bases stayed unmatched. The whole variable domain, filled in from reference TRBV5-4 and TRBJ2-2, reads ETGVTQSPTHLIKTRGQQVTLRCSSQSGHNTVSWYQQALGQGPQFIFQYYREEENGRGNFPPRFSGLQFPNYSSELNVNALELDDSALYLCASSPSTGTGELFFGEGSRLTVL.

V and J are TRBV19 and TRBJ2-1; D might be TRBD1 or TRBD2, each matching 6 bases. Deletions cut 1 base from V and 8 bases from J, with 12 bases between. The CDR3 consists of 14 residues. Germline CDR1 reads LNHDA; CDR2 reads SQIVND (reference sequence). The CDR3 sequence: CASSIVHREDEQFF. The CDR3 DNA reads as TGTGCCAGTAGTATAGTGCACAGGGAGGATGAGCAGTTCTTC.

V is TRBV19 and J is TRBJ2-3, with D hard to call. This CDR3 has 15 amino acids. Deletions cut 3 bases from V and 2 bases from J, with 12 bases between. The germline V gene has CDR1 LNHDA and CDR2 SQIVND (reference sequence). In nucleotides, the CDR3 is TGTGCCAGTAGTATTTGGGTGGGCTACACAGATACGCAGTATTTT. Protein sequence: CASSIWVGYTDTQYF.

The CDR3 DNA sequence: TGCGCCAGCAGCCCCGAGACAGATACTTCTGGAAACACCATATATTTT. This gives the protein CASSPETDTSGNTIYF. The chain recombines TRBV5-1 with TRBJ1-3; TRBD1 is a possible D gene (5 bases). The V gene lost 4 bases and the J gene lost 1 base, with 15 bases spanning the gap. Germline values: CDR1 SGHRS, CDR2 YFSETQ. The CDR3 has 16 amino acids.

This clone has just a few counts. V and J are TRBV28 and TRBJ1-6; no clear D. Trimming removed 5 bases at V and 6 bases at J, with 14 bases between. Germline CDR1 reads MDHEN; CDR2 reads SYDVKM. This CDR3 contains 15 residues. The CDR3 region is CASSLPGSSNSPLHF. CDR3 DNA: TGTGCCAGCAGTCTACCAGGTTCCAGTAATTCACCCCTCCACTTT.

CDR3 nucleotide sequence: TGTGCCAGCAAGTTATCAACTAATGAAAAACTGTTTTTT. Translated, it gives CASKLSTNEKLFF. The genes are TRBV2 and TRBJ1-4, with D hard to call. This CDR3 region has 13 residues. Per germline, CDR1 SNHLY and CDR2 FYNNEI. V was trimmed by 7 bases and J by 0 bases, leaving 6 bases between them.

The CDR3 here is CASRPGQSSGNTIYF. The CDR3 DNA reads as TGTGCCAGTAGACCAGGACAGTCGTCTGGAAACACCATATATTTT. The chain couples TRBV19 to TRBJ1-3, with a tentative D call TRBD1 (6 bases). The CDR3 length is 15 residues. The V gene's germline CDR1 is LNHDA and CDR2 SQIVND (reference sequence). V lost 6 bases to trimming and J lost 1 base, with 13 bases between them.

V is TRBV2 and J is TRBJ1-1, with D perhaps TRBD1 (5 bases). Looked up from germline, CDR1 is SNHLY and CDR2 is FYNNEI. Trimming left V 6 bases short and J 5 bases short, with 13 bases between. The CDR3 contains 13 residues. CDR3 sequence reads: CASRSRVVTEAFF. The CDR3 coding sequence is TGTGCCAGCAGATCCAGGGTTGTAACTGAAGCTTTCTTT.

The rearrangement uses TRBV15 and TRBJ1-1; unclear D gene. Germline values: CDR1 LNHNV, CDR2 YYDKDF (reference sequence). This CDR3 is built from 15 residues. Trimming shortened V by 5 bases and J by 3 bases, and 16 bases separated the two germline ends. The CDR3 region has the DNA TGTGCCACCAGCGGACCGGGTTATTGGGACACTGAAGCTTTCTTT. Its protein is CATSGPGYWDTEAFF.

V usage is TRBV7-9 and J usage is TRBJ2-5; 9 nucleotides match TRBD2. Unmatched junction bases numbered 14, after V lost 4 bases and J lost 5 bases. Germline CDR1 and CDR2: SEHNR and FQNEAQ (reference sequence). The CDR3 is made up of 17 amino acids. The DNA for the CDR3 is TGTGCCAGCAGCTCCCCATTGAATGCGGGGGGGCCGGAGACCCAGTACTTC. It is translated as CASSSPLNAGGPETQYF. Full variable domain (outside the CDR3, taken from reference TRBV7-9 and TRBJ2-5): DTGVSQNPRHKITKRGQNVTFRCDPISEHNRLYWYRQTLGQGPEFLTYFQNEAQLEKSRLLSDRFSAERPKGSFSTLEIQRTEQGDSAMYLCASSSPLNAGGPETQYFGPGTRLLVL.

The rearrangement uses TRBV19 and TRBJ1-1; D remains unclear. The CDR3 runs to 12 residues. Germline V gene sequence: CDR1 LNHDA, CDR2 SQIVND (reference sequence). V gave up 9 bases and J gave up 1 base, with 9 bases separating them. CDR3 sequence reads: CASQRGNTEAFF. DNA of the CDR3: TGTGCCAGCCAGCGGGGGAACACTGAAGCTTTCTTT. The full variable domain, its missing parts supplied by reference TRBV19 and TRBJ1-1, is DGGITQSPKYLFRKEGQNVTLSCEQNLNHDAMYWYRQDPGQGLRLIYYSQIVNDFQKGDIAEGYSVSREKKESFPLTVTSAQKNPTAFYLCASQRGNTEAFFGQGTRLTVV.

The chain has TRBV5-6 and TRBJ1-4; D remains ambiguous. CDR1 is SGHDT and CDR2 is YYEEEE in the germline V gene. The CDR3 is made up of 13 amino acids. The germline V and J ends were trimmed by 2 bases and 5 bases, with 7 bases remaining between them. The CDR3 DNA reads as TGTGCCAGCAGCTTAAGCGGGAATGAAAAACTGTTTTTT. Amino acids: CASSLSGNEKLFF.

J is TRBJ2-2 and V is TRBV5-1; TRBD1 aligns across 9 bases. V dropped 3 bases and J dropped 6; count of bases not matched to a gene: 9. CDR3 length: 16 residues. Germline V lookup: CDR1 SGHRS, CDR2 YFSETQ. As DNA, the CDR3 is TGCGCCAGCAGCTGGCCCCGGGACAGGGACCCCGGGGAGCTGTTTTTT. It yields the protein CASSWPRDRDPGELFF.

The chain combines TRBV5-6 with TRBJ2-1; 9 bases align to TRBD1. The V segment lost 3 bases and the J segment 4 bases; nucleotides outside the gene matches: 5. Germline-derived CDR1 and CDR2 are SGHDT and YYEEEE. This CDR3 has 15 amino acids. Here the CDR3 DNA reads TGTGCCAGCAGCTCGAAGGGACAGGGTTACAATGAGCAGTTCTTC. Amino acid sequence: CASSSKGQGYNEQFF.

This clone is a singleton in its sample. V usage is TRBV28 and J usage is TRBJ1-4; D gene uncertain. In germline, CDR1 is MDHEN, CDR2 SYDVKM. Trimming pared 6 bases from V and 2 bases from J, leaving 10 bases between. This CDR3 contains 14 residues. This CDR3 is CASRPVKTNEKLFF. The CDR3 DNA sequence: TGTGCCAGCAGGCCTGTCAAGACTAATGAAAAACTGTTTTTT.

The CDR3: CASSLDTGTSMTYEQYF. In DNA, the CDR3 is TGTGCCAGCAGTTTAGACACCGGGACTTCTATGACCTACGAGCAGTACTTC. The rearrangement links TRBV28 to TRBJ2-7; the D gene is possibly TRBD2 (6 bases). Germline loops: CDR1 MDHEN, CDR2 SYDVKM. CDR3 length: 17 amino acids. The V gene lost 2 bases and the J gene lost 2 bases, with 19 bases spanning the gap. The full variable domain, rest sourced from reference TRBV28 and TRBJ2-7, is DVKVTQSSRYLVKRTGEKVFLECVQDMDHENMFWYRQDPGLGLRLIYFSYDVKMKEKGDIPEGYSVSREKKERFSLILESASTNQTSMYLCASSLDTGTSMTYEQYFGPGTRLTVT.

This rearrangement joins TRBV24-1 to TRBJ2-7; tentatively, D is TRBD1 or TRBD2 (5 bases each). The CDR3 is 13 amino acids. V was cut by 7 bases and J by 5 bases, with 14 bases left in between. Germline loops: CDR1 KGHDR, CDR2 SFDVKD. The CDR3 region is CATSRDHLDEQYF. CDR3 DNA: TGTGCCACCAGCCGGGACCACTTGGACGAGCAGTACTTC.